This TCR beta chain was sequenced during a study of cytomegalovirus exposure and HLA in healthy donors. As for the study in general: Out of 398 genotyped donors, less than 85% belonged to the Caucasian-associated ancestry cluster.

Healthy people donating bone marrow made up the donors. The study ran its PCR with 60 Vbeta and 13 Jbeta primers. The repertoire was sequenced with immunoSEQ multiplex PCR; TCRdb's copy has only in-frame clones and lacks some. The sample shows 70,000 to 90,000 clones, about 81% of them seen only once. This clone was detected only a few times. Its antigen is as yet unknown. Trimming removed 1 base from V and 1 base from J, with 10 bases in between. The CDR3 contains 15 residues. Germline V CDR1 and CDR2: MNHEY, SMNVEV (reference sequence). Notes on the study in general: Three chains tied to CMV proved CMV antigen-specific in vitro. Most of the TCR beta V segments (in an earlier analysis) were productive either about 87% or about 30% of the time.

The gene calls are TRBV27 and TRBJ1-1, with D possibly TRBD1 on 6 matching bases. The TCR sequence derives from a man in his fifties or sixties in good health and CMV-seronegative. Specimen: PBMCs. The CDR3 nucleotides are TGTGCCAGCAGTTTATGGCGGGGGCCGAACACTGAAGCTTTCTTT. It is translated as CASSLWRGPNTEAFF.